What follows are 16 T cell receptor beta chains derived from one specimen sequenced in a study of blood T cells in healthy people across ages. Primers used in a second PCR of roughly 6 to 12 cycles were a sample-barcoded 5' primer and a J-beta primer mix. TCRdb called the 5' RACE reads again in MiXCR, with one record for every CDR3 protein. The sample lists 1.5 million to 2 million distinct CDR3 sequences, just under 50% seen once, with 2% to 2.5% in the top ten. Sequencing was done on a sample of blood. The receptors originated from a woman aged 40 to 50 in good health.

This chain uses TRBV12-5 with TRBJ2-3; 8 bases line up with TRBD2. V lost 4 bases, J lost 4 bases, and 10 bases stayed unmatched. This CDR3 spans 16 amino acids. Germline assignment: CDR1 LGHNT and CDR2 FRNRAP. DNA for the CDR3: TGTGCTAGTGGTTCCCATTTAGCGGGGATAGCAGATACGCAGTATTTT. Its translation: CASGSHLAGIADTQYF.

The chain carries TRBV4-3 and TRBJ1-2; D is unclear. The CDR3 sequence is 16 residues long. Germline V CDR1 and CDR2: LGHNA, YSLEER. Trimming took off 0 bases at V and 2 bases at J, with 13 bases between the two ends. The CDR3 spells CASSQDPGRTNYGYTF. For the CDR3, the DNA is TGCGCCAGCAGCCAAGATCCGGGCAGAACGAACTATGGCTACACCTTC.

The V and J genes are TRBV6-1 and TRBJ1-5, with 9 bases aligning to TRBD1. The CDR3 covers 14 residues. V dropped 6 bases and J dropped 5; count of bases not matched to a gene: 5. Germline V lookup: CDR1 MNHNS, CDR2 SASEGT. This CDR3 is CASSRQGVDQPQHF. The CDR3, as DNA: TGTGCCAGCAGCAGACAGGGGGTTGATCAGCCCCAGCATTTT.

This clonotype was observed a handful of times. This rearrangement joins TRBV5-1 to TRBJ2-7; a possible D gene is TRBD2 (5 bases). This CDR3 is 15 amino acids long. Trimming pared 2 bases from V and 3 bases from J, leaving 15 bases between. Germline V lookup: CDR1 SGHRS, CDR2 YFSETQ. CDR3 sequence (DNA): TGCGCCAGCAGCTTCGGGGTCCCGACCAACTACGAGCAGTACTTC. It is translated as CASSFGVPTNYEQYF.

The V and J genes are TRBV28 and TRBJ2-7; 9 bases match TRBD2. This CDR3 has 17 amino acids. Germline V lookup: CDR1 MDHEN, CDR2 SYDVKM. The junction had 14 bases not matched to a gene; V was cut back by 4 bases and J by 4 bases. CDR3 region: CASSSPYLVTSGYEQYF. The CDR3 DNA is TGTGCCAGCAGTTCACCTTACCTAGTGACTAGCGGATACGAGCAGTACTTC.

The chain combines TRBV11-1 with TRBJ2-2; D not certain. This CDR3 is 16 amino acids long. In germline, CDR1 is SGHAT, CDR2 FQDESV (reference sequence). V lost 5 bases to trimming and J lost 6 bases, with 19 bases between them. In DNA form, the CDR3 reads TGTGCCAGCAGCCCCTTCCAGCCACAGTCGTCCGGGGAGCTGTTTTTT. This encodes CASSPFQPQSSGELFF.

This chain joins TRBV12-3 or TRBV12-4 and TRBJ2-3; no definite D call. Trimming removed 6 bases from V and 3 bases from J, with 7 bases in between. There are 12 residues in the CDR3. CDR3 amino acids: CASRVRTDTQYF. The DNA for the CDR3 is TGTGCCAGCAGAGTGAGAACAGATACGCAGTATTTT.

This clonotype came up a few times. The V and J genes are TRBV3-1 and TRBJ2-5; D not certain. The CDR3 has 14 residues. Germline CDR1 LGHDT, CDR2 YNNKEL (reference sequence). Trimming removed 3 bases from V and 1 base from J, with 9 bases in between. The CDR3 loop is CASSHVNLQETQYF. The CDR3 DNA reads TGTGCCAGCAGCCATGTGAATCTCCAAGAGACCCAGTACTTC.

Only a few counts were recorded for this clonotype. The chain uses TRBV12-3 or TRBV12-4 and TRBJ1-2, with D possibly TRBD1 on 6 matching bases. V was pared by 8 bases and J by 7 bases, with 11 bases between. The CDR3 loop spans 11 amino acids. DNA for the CDR3: TGTGCCAGCGAGGGGGAGGGTGGCTACACCTTC. Protein product: CASEGEGGYTF.

V is TRBV2 and J is TRBJ2-1, with D hard to call. Germline CDR1 and CDR2: SNHLY and FYNNEI. The CDR3 totals 13 residues. Trimming removed 3 bases at V and 9 bases at J, with 12 bases between. DNA for the CDR3: TGTGCCAGCAGTGAGGAGAGAATGGGTGAGCAGTTCTTC. Translating it yields CASSEERMGEQFF. Filled out from reference TRBV2 and TRBJ2-1, the complete variable domain reads EPEVTQTPSHQVTQMGQEVILRCVPISNHLYFYWYRQILGQKVEFLVSFYNNEISEKSEIFDDQFSVERPDGSNFTLKIRSTKLEDSAMYFCASSEERMGEQFFGPGTRLTVL.

A few counts support this clonotype. J is TRBJ2-5 and V is TRBV24-1; 8 nucleotides align to TRBD1. The V and J ends lost 5 bases and 7 bases, in that order; junction bases with no gene match: 11. Per the germline V gene, CDR1 is KGHDR and CDR2 is SFDVKD. The length of the CDR3 is 15 residues. Here the CDR3 DNA reads TGTGCCACCAGTGTGGGGACAGGTCGAGCTGGGACCCAGTACTTC. Residues: CATSVGTGRAGTQYF.

This clonotype was seen a handful of times. This chain uses TRBV6-5 with TRBJ2-3; 12 nucleotides align to TRBD2. The CDR3 contains 19 residues. Germline CDR1 is MNHEY and CDR2 is SVGAGI. V dropped 0 bases and J dropped 2; count of bases not matched to a gene: 9. The CDR3 DNA follows: TGTGCCAGCAGTTACTCGACTCTAGCGGGGGGGAAGTACACAGATACGCAGTATTTT. Its translation is CASSYSTLAGGKYTDTQYF.

This clonotype came up a few times. This rearrangement joins TRBV7-8 to TRBJ2-1; TRBD2 agrees at 7 bases. The ends lost 5 bases at V and 0 bases at J; junction bases unmatched: 7. The CDR3 extends over 16 amino acids. Germline assignment: CDR1 SGHVS and CDR2 FQNEAQ. The CDR3 region has the DNA TGTGCCAGCAGCGATGAGGGAGGGGCCTCCTACAATGAGCAGTTCTTC. Translated: CASSDEGGASYNEQFF.

This chain uses TRBV6-1 with TRBJ2-3, with 7 bases lining up with TRBD1. The CDR3 is 14 amino acids. Trimming took 7 bases from V and 2 from J; bases not matched to a gene: 6. Germline assignment: CDR1 MNHNS and CDR2 SASEGT. The CDR3 DNA reads as TGTGCCAGCACCACGGGACAGATCACAGATACGCAGTATTTT. It specifies CASTTGQITDTQYF.

V is TRBV6-6 and J is TRBJ1-6, with 7 bases lining up with TRBD1. The CDR3 contains 17 residues. The trim removed 5 bases at V and 10 bases at J, leaving 17 bases unmatched. Germline V gene sequence: CDR1 MNHNY, CDR2 SVGAGI (reference sequence). The CDR3 nucleotides are TGTGCCAGCAGTCAACCGGACAGACAGGGCGGGAGGTCACCCCTCCACTTT. This gives the protein CASSQPDRQGGRSPLHF.

A note on this clonotype: Relative to the germline gene, one junction end is altered; a read error may explain this. The rearrangement joins TRBV7-2 to TRBJ2-5; D remains ambiguous. The germline V gene encodes CDR1 SGHTA and CDR2 FQGNSA. CDR3 size: 15 residues. CDR3 nucleotide sequence: TGTGCCAGCAGCTTAGCCCCCGTAGGCGGAGAGACCCTGTACTTC. This gives the protein CASSLAPVGGETLYF.